A selection of T cell receptor beta chains follows, all from one sample in a study of CD8 T cells in ankylosing spondylitis. TCRdb processed the 5' RACE reads anew with MiXCR; each CDR3 protein has one entry. The sample includes 450,000 to 550,000 distinct CDR3 sequences, about 5.7% seen only once; the top ten take roughly 3.5%. What was sequenced was blood, either unsorted or a sorted T cell fraction (not recorded which). These receptors all stem from a male donor with ankylosing spondylitis. Both conserved end residues are trimmed from each CDR3.

v_gene: TRBV18
j_gene: TRBJ2-5
CDR3aa: ASSADRRQETQY

v_gene: TRBV5-1
j_gene: TRBJ1-1
CDR3aa: ASGEGERTEAF

v_gene: TRBV27
j_gene: TRBJ2-1
CDR3aa: ASSLSIIPNDRDRNEQF

v_gene: TRBV9
j_gene: TRBJ1-3
CDR3aa: ASSGPGGYGNTIY

v_gene: TRBV10-3
j_gene: TRBJ1-1
CDR3aa: AISEWRGTETEAF

v_gene: TRBV20-1
j_gene: TRBJ2-3
CDR3aa: SAQDDIQIDTQY

v_gene: TRBV7-9
j_gene: TRBJ2-3
CDR3aa: ASSYAGTSGYTDTQY

v_gene: TRBV27
j_gene: TRBJ2-5
CDR3aa: ASSFLGQPSVETQY

v_gene: TRBV18
j_gene: TRBJ1-1
CDR3aa: ASSGDLGMNTEAF

v_gene: TRBV2
j_gene: TRBJ2-1
CDR3aa: ASSEWLIEEQF

v_gene: TRBV28
j_gene: TRBJ2-5
CDR3aa: ASRFNTGTAQETQY

v_gene: TRBV7-2
j_gene: TRBJ2-3
CDR3aa: ASSLEGERFLKY

v_gene: TRBV13
j_gene: TRBJ2-1
CDR3aa: ASSSWGRTYNEQF

v_gene: TRBV18
j_gene: TRBJ1-2
CDR3aa: ASSPAEGEYYGYT

v_gene: TRBV28
j_gene: TRBJ2-7
CDR3aa: ASEDASYEQY

v_gene: TRBV20-1
j_gene: TRBJ2-1
CDR3aa: SAPTSGRDEQF

v_gene: TRBV6-2/TRBV6-3
j_gene: TRBJ1-1
CDR3aa: ASSSPGQGEIEAF

v_gene: TRBV28
j_gene: TRBJ2-1
CDR3aa: ASSFPKWRSSYNEQF

v_gene: TRBV7-9
j_gene: TRBJ2-7
CDR3aa: ASSSENAGPIYEQY

v_gene: TRBV27
j_gene: TRBJ1-1
CDR3aa: ASSRYRVNTEAF

v_gene: TRBV6-1
j_gene: TRBJ2-7
CDR3aa: ASTVGWANYEQY

v_gene: TRBV5-1
j_gene: TRBJ2-7
CDR3aa: ASSRQGNYEQY

v_gene: TRBV18
j_gene: TRBJ2-7
CDR3aa: ASSPRARLPAQY

v_gene: TRBV5-1
j_gene: TRBJ2-7
CDR3aa: ASSPGSQSEQY

v_gene: TRBV28
j_gene: TRBJ1-5
CDR3aa: ASSTGDRGFQPQH

v_gene: TRBV27
j_gene: TRBJ2-5
CDR3aa: ATRGHNQETQY

v_gene: TRBV29-1
j_gene: TRBJ1-1
CDR3aa: SVSSPAVEAF

v_gene: TRBV29-1
j_gene: TRBJ1-1
CDR3aa: SVRGTEKKAF

v_gene: TRBV20-1
j_gene: TRBJ2-3
CDR3aa: SATRTTPDTQY

v_gene: TRBV5-1
j_gene: TRBJ2-2
CDR3aa: ASRTNTGGSTGELF

v_gene: TRBV5-1
j_gene: TRBJ2-1
CDR3aa: ASSSGLPGLDEQF

v_gene: TRBV4-2
j_gene: TRBJ2-1
CDR3aa: ASSQDPPSGGRSEQF

v_gene: TRBV7-2
j_gene: TRBJ1-2
CDR3aa: ASSRPEYGYT

v_gene: TRBV6-5
j_gene: TRBJ2-5
CDR3aa: ASSSYNQETQY

v_gene: TRBV20-1
j_gene: TRBJ2-3
CDR3aa: SATGLAGGPDTQY

v_gene: TRBV4-2
j_gene: TRBJ1-5
CDR3aa: ASSQDTRGGQPQH

v_gene: TRBV20-1
j_gene: TRBJ2-7
CDR3aa: SASTTKGLGSYEQY

v_gene: TRBV20-1
j_gene: TRBJ2-7
CDR3aa: SARDSGSYSYEQY

v_gene: TRBV4-2
j_gene: TRBJ1-2
CDR3aa: ASSQDLGWQRDGYT

v_gene: TRBV5-8
j_gene: TRBJ2-3
CDR3aa: ASSLGTVRTDTQY

v_gene: TRBV20-1
j_gene: TRBJ1-1
CDR3aa: SARDPEVLEAF

v_gene: TRBV5-1
j_gene: TRBJ2-7
CDR3aa: ASSLVIAGGDYEQY